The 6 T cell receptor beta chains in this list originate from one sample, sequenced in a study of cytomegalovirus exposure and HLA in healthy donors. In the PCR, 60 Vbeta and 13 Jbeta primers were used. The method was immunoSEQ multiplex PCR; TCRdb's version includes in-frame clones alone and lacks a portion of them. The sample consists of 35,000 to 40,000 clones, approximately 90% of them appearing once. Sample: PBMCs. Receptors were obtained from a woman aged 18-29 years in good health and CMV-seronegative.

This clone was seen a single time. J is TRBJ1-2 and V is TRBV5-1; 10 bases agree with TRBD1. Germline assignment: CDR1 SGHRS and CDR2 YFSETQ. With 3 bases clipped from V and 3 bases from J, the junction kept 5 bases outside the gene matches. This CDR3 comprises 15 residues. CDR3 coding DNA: TGCGCCAGCAGCTCCAGACAGGGGGCTGACTATGGCTACACCTTC. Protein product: CASSSRQGADYGYTF.

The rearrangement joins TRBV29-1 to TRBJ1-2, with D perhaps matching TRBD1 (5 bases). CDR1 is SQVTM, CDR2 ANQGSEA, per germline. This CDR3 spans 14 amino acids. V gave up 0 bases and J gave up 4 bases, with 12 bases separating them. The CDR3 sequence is CSVEEGADPYGYTF. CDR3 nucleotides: TGCAGCGTTGAAGAAGGGGCAGACCCCTATGGCTACACCTTC.

As DNA, the CDR3 is TGTGCCAGCAGTTTAAGACTAGCGGGAGACTCCTACGAGCAGTACTTC. Translation gives CASSLRLAGDSYEQYF. This chain links TRBV28 with TRBJ2-7, with 12 bases matching TRBD2. The CDR3 consists of 16 residues. Germline V lookup: CDR1 MDHEN, CDR2 SYDVKM. Losses at the gene ends were 2 bases for V and 0 bases for J; bases not matched to a gene: 2.

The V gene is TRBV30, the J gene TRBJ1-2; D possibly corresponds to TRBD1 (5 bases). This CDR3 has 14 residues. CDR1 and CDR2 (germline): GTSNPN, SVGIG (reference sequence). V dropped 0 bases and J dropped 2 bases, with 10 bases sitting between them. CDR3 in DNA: TGTGCCTGGAGTGTTGGTCGGGGGAACTATGGCTACACCTTC. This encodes CAWSVGRGNYGYTF.

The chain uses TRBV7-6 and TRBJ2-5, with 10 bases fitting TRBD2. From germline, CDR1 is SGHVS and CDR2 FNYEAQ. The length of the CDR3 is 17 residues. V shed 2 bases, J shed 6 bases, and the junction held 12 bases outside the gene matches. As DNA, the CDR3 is TGTGCCAGCAGCTTACGGGGGGGAGCGGGAGGGCGGAAGACCCAGTACTTC. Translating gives CASSLRGGAGGRKTQYF.

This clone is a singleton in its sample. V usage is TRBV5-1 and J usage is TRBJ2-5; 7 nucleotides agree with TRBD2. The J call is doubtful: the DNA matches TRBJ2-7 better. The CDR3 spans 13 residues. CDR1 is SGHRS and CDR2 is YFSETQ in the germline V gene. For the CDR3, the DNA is TGCGCCAGCCGTCTAGCGGACTCCTACGAGCAGTACTTC. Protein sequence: CASRLADSYEQYF.